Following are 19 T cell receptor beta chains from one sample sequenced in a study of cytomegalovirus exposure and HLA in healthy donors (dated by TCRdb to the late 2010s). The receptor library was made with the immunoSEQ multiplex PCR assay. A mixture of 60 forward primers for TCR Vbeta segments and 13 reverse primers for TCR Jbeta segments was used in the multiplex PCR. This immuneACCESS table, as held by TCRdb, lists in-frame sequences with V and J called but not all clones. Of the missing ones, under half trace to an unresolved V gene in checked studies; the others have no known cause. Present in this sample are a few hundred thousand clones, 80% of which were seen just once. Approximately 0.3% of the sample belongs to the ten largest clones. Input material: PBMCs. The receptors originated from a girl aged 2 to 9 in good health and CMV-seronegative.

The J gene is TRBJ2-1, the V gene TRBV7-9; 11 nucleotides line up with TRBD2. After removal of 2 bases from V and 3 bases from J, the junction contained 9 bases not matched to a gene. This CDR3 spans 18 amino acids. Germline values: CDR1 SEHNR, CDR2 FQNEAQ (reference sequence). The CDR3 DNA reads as TGTGCCAGCAGCTTATGGCTAGCGGGAGGAGCAAGCTACAATGAGCAGTTCTTC. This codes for CASSLWLAGGASYNEQFF.

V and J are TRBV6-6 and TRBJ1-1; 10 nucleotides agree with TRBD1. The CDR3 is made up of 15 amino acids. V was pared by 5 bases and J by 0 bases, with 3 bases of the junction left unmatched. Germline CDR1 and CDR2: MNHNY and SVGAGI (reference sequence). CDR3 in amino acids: CASSPGQGVNTEAFF. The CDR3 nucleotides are TGTGCCAGCAGTCCAGGACAGGGGGTGAACACTGAAGCTTTCTTT.

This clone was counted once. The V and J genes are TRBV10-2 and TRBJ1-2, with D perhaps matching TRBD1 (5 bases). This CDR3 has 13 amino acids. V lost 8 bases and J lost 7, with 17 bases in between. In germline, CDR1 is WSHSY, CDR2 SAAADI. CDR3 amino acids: CASGRQGSFGYTF. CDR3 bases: TGCGCCAGCGGGAGGCAGGGTTCTTTTGGCTACACCTTC.

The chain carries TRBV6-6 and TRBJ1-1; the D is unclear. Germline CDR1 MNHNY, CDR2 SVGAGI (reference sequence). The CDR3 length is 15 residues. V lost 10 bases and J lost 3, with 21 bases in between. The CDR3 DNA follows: TGTGCCACCCTCATTAGACCGTCGCTAGACACTGAAGCTTTCTTT. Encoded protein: CATLIRPSLDTEAFF.

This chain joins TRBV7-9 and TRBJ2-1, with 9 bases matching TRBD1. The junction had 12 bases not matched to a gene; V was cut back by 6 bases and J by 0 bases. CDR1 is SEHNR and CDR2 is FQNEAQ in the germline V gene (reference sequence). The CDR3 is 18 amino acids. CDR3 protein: CASSYPMTGGFSYNEQFF. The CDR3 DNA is TGTGCCAGCAGTTATCCAATGACAGGGGGATTCTCCTACAATGAGCAGTTCTTC.

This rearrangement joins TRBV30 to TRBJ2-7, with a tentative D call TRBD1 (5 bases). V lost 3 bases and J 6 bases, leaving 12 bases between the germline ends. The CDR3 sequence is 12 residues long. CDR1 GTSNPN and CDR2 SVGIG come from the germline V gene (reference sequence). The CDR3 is CAWSRLQAEQYF. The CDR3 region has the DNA TGTGCCTGGAGCCGCCTACAGGCCGAGCAGTACTTC.

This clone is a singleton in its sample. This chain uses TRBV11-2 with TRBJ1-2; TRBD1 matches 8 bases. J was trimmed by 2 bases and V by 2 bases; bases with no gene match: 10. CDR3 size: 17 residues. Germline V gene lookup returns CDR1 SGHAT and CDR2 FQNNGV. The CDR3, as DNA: TGTGCCAGCAGCTTATCCCGGACAGGGCCGGAGAACTATGGCTACACCTTC. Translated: CASSLSRTGPENYGYTF.

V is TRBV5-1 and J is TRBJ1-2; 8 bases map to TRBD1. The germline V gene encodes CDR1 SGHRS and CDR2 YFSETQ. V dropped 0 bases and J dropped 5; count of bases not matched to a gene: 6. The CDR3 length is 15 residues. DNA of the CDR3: TGCGCCAGCAGCTTGGGGGACAGGTTAAAATATGGCTACACCTTC. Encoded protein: CASSLGDRLKYGYTF.

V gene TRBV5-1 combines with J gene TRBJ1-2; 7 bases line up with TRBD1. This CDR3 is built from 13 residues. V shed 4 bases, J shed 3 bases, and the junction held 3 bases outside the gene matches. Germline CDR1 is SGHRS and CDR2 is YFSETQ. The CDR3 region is CASSRDRDYGYTF. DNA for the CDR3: TGCGCCAGCAGCAGGGACAGAGACTATGGCTACACCTTC.

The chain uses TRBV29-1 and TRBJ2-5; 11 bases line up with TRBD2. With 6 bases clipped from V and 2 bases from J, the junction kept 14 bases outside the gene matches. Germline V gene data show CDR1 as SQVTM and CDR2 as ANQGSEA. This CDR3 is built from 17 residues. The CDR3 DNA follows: TGCAGCGTCGACGGGACTAGCGGTTCCTCAGGACAAGAGACCCAGTACTTC. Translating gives CSVDGTSGSSGQETQYF.

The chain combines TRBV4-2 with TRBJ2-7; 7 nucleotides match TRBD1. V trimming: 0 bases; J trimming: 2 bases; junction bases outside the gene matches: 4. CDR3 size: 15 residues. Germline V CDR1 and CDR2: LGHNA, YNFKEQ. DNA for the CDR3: TGTGCCAGCAGCCAAGATAAGGGACAGCCCTACGAGCAGTACTTC. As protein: CASSQDKGQPYEQYF.

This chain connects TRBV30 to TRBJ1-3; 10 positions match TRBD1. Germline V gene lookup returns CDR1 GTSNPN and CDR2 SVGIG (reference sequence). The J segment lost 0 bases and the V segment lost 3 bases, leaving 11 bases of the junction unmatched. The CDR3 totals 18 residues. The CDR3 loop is CAWSPGQGGLRSGNTIYF. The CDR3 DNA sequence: TGTGCCTGGAGCCCAGGACAGGGGGGACTCCGCTCTGGAAACACCATATATTTT. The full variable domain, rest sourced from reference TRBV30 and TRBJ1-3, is SQTIHQWPATLVQPVGSPLSLECTVEGTSNPNLYWYRQAAGRGLQLLFYSVGIGQISSEVPQNLSASRPQDRQFILSSKKLLLSDSGFYLCAWSPGQGGLRSGNTIYFGEGSWLTVV.

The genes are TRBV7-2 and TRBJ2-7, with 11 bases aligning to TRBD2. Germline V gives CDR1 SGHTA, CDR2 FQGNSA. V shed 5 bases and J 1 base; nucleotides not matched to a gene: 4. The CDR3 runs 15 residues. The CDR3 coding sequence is TGTGCCAGCAGCCTTAGCGGGGGGGCGTCCTACGAGCAGTACTTC. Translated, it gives CASSLSGGASYEQYF.

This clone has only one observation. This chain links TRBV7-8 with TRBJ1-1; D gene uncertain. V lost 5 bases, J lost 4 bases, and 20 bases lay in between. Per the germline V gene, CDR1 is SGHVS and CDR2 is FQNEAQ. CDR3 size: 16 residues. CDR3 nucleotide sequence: TGTGCCAGCAGCCCCTTAGCATTTAAGGTGGGCACTGAAGCTTTCTTT. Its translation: CASSPLAFKVGTEAFF.

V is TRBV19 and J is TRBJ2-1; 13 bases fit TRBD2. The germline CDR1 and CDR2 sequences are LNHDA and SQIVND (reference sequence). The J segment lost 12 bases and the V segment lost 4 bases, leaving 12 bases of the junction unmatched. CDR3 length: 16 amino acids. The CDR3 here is CASSTPSPGLAGRQFF. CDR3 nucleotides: TGTGCCAGTAGTACCCCCTCCCCGGGACTAGCGGGAAGGCAGTTCTTC.

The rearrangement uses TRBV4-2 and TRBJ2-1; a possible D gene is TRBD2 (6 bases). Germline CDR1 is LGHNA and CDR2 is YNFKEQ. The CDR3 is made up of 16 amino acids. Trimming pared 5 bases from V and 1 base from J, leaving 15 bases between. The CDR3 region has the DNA TGTGCCAGCAGCGCATCCGGAGGGCCTTCCTACAATGAGCAGTTCTTC. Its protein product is CASSASGGPSYNEQFF.

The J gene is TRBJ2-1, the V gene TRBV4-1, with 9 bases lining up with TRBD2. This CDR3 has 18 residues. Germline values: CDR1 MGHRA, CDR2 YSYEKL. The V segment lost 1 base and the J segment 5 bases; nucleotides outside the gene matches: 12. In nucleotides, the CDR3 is TGCGCCAGCAGCCAAGTAGATTTAGGACTAGCGATCCACAATGAGCAGTTCTTC. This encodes CASSQVDLGLAIHNEQFF.

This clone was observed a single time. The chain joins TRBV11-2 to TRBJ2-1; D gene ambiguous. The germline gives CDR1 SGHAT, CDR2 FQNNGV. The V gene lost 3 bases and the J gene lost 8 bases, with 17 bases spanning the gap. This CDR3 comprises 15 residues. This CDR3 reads CASSLSPGSVDEQFF. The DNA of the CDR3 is TGTGCCAGCAGCTTGAGTCCAGGCTCCGTCGATGAGCAGTTCTTC.

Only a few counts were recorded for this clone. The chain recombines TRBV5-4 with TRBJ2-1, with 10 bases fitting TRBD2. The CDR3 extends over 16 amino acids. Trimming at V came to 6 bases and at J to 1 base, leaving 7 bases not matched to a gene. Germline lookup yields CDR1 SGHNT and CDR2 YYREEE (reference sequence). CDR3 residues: CASMISSGGSYNEQFF. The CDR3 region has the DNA TGTGCCAGCATGATTTCTAGCGGGGGTTCCTACAATGAGCAGTTCTTC.